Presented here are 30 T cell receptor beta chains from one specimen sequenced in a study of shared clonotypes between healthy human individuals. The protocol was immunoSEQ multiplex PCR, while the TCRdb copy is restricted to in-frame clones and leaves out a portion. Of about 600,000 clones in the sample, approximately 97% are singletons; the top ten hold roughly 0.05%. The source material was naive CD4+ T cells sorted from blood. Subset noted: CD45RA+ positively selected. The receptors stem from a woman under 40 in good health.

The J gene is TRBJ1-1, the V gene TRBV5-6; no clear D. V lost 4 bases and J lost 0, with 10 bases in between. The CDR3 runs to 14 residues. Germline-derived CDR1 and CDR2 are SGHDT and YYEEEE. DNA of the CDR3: TGTGCCAGCAGCAGGGCCGGGATGAACACTGAAGCTTTCTTT. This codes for CASSRAGMNTEAFF.

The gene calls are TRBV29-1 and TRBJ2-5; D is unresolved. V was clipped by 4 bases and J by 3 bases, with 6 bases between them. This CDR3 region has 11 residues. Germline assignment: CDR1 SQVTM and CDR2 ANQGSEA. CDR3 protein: CSVGKKETQYF. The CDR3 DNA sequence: TGCAGCGTTGGAAAGAAAGAGACCCAGTACTTC.

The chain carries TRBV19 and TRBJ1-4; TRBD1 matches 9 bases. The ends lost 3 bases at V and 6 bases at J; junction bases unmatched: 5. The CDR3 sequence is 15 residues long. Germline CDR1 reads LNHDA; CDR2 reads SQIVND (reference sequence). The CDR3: CASSMDRDRDEKLFF. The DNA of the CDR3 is TGTGCCAGTAGTATGGACCGGGACAGGGATGAAAAACTGTTTTTT. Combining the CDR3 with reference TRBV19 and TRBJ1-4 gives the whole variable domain DGGITQSPKYLFRKEGQNVTLSCEQNLNHDAMYWYRQDPGQGLRLIYYSQIVNDFQKGDIAEGYSVSREKKESFPLTVTSAQKNPTAFYLCASSMDRDRDEKLFFGSGTQLSVL.

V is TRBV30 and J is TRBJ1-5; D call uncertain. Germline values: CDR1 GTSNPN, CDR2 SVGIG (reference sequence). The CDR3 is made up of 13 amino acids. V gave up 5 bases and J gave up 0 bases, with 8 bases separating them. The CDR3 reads CAWGPDSNQPQHF. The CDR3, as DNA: TGTGCCTGGGGTCCGGATAGCAATCAGCCCCAGCATTTT.

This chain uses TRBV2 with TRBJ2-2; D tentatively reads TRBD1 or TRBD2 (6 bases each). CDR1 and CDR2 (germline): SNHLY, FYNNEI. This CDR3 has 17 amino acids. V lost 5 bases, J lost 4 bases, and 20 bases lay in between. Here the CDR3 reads CASSKKMGGMGTGELFF. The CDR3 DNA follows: TGTGCCAGCAGTAAAAAAATGGGGGGCATGGGCACCGGGGAGCTGTTTTTT.

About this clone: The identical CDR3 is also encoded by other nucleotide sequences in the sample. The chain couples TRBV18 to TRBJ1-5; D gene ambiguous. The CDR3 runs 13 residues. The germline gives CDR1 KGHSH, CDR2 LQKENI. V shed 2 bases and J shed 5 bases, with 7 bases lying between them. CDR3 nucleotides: TGTGCCAGCTCACCAGGTCAGGATCAGCCCCAGCATTTT. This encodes CASSPGQDQPQHF.

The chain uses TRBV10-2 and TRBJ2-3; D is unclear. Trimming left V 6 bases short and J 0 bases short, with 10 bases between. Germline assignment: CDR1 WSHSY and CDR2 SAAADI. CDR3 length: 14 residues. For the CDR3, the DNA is TGCGCCAGCAGACGTACTGTCAGCACAGATACGCAGTATTTT. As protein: CASRRTVSTDTQYF.

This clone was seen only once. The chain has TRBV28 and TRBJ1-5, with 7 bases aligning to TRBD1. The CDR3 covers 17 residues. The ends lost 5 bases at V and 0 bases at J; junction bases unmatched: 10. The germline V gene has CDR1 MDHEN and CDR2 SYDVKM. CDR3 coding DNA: TGTGCCAGCAGTCTCCAGGGGGGGAGGTATAGCAATCAGCCCCAGCATTTT. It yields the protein CASSLQGGRYSNQPQHF.

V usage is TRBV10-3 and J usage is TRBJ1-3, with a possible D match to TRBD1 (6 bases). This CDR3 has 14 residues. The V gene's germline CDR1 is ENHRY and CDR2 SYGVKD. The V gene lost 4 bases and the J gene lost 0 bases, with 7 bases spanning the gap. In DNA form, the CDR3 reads TGTGCCATCAGTGCCAGGGGCTCTGGAAACACCATATATTTT. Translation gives CAISARGSGNTIYF.

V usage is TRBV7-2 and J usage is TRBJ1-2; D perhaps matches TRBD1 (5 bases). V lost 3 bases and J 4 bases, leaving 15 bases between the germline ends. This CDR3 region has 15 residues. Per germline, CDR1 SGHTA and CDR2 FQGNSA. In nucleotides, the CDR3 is TGTGCCAGCAGCTTTTCAGGGATTGGAGGCTATGGCTACACCTTC. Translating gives CASSFSGIGGYGYTF.

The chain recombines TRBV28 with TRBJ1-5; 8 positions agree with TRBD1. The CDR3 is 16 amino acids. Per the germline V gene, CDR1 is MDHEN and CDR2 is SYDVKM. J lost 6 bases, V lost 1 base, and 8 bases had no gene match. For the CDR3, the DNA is TGTGCCAGCAGTTTATATGGGACAGGTTTTAGTCAGCCCCAGCATTTT. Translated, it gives CASSLYGTGFSQPQHF.

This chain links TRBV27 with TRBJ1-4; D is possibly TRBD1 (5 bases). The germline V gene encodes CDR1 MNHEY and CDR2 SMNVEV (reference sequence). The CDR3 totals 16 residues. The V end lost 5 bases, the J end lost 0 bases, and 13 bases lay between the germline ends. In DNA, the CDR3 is TGTGCCAGCAGTCCCCCCGGGGGTGCAACTAATGAAAAACTGTTTTTT. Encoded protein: CASSPPGGATNEKLFF.

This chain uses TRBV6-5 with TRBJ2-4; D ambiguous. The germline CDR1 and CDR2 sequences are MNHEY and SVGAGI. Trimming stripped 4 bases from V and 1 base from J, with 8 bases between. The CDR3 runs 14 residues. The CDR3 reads CASSSTRAKNIQYF. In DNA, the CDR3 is TGTGCCAGCAGTTCGACTCGGGCCAAAAACATTCAGTACTTC.

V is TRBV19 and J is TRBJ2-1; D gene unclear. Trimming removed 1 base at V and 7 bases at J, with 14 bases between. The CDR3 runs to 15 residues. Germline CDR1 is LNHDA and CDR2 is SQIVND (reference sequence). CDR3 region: CASSIGAVSFNEQFF. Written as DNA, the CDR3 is TGTGCCAGTAGTATAGGGGCAGTGTCCTTTAATGAGCAGTTCTTC.

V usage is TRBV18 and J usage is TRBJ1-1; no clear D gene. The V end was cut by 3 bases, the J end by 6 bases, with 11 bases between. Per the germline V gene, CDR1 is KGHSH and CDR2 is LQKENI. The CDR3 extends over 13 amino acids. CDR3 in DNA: TGTGCCAGCTCACCGGAGGCAGATGCTGAAGCTTTCTTT. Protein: CASSPEADAEAFF.

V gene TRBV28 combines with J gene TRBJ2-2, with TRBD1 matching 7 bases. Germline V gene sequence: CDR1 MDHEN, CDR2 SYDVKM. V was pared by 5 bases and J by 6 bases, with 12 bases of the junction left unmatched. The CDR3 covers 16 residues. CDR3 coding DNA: TGTGCCAGCAGTCCGCCCGGGACAGCCCCGGCCGGGGAGCTGTTTTTT. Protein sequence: CASSPPGTAPAGELFF.

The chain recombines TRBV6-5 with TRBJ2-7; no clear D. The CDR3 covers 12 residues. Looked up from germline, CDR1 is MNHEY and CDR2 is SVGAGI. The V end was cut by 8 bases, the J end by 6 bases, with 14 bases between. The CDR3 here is CASGSPPAEQYF. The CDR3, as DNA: TGTGCCAGCGGCTCCCCACCAGCCGAGCAGTACTTC.

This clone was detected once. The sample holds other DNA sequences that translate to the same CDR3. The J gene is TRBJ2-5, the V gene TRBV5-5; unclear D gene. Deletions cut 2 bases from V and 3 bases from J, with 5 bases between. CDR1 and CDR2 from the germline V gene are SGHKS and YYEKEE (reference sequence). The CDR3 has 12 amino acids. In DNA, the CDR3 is TGTGCCAGCAGCTTTGGGGAAGAGACCCAGTACTTC. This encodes CASSFGEETQYF.

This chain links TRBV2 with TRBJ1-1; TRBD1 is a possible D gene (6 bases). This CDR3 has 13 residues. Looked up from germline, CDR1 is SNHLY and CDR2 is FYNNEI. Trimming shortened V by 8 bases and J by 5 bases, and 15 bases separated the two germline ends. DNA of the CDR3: TGTGCCAGCCCCGAAAGAGGGGGGACTGAAGCTTTCTTT. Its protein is CASPERGGTEAFF.

CDR3 DNA sequence: TGCGCCAGCAGCCTCACTGGAGGGCGGTGGAACACTGAAGCTTTCTTT. It translates to CASSLTGGRWNTEAFF. V usage is TRBV5-1 and J usage is TRBJ1-1; D not certain. The ends were cut back, 4 bases at V and 1 base at J, with 17 bases in the middle. The CDR3 runs 16 residues. CDR1 and CDR2 from the germline V gene are SGHRS and YFSETQ.

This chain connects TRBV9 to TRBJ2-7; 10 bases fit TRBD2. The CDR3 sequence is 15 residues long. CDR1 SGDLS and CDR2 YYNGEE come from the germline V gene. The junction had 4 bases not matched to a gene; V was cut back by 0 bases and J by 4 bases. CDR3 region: CASSVGIAGGYEQYF. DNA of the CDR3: TGTGCCAGCAGCGTAGGAATAGCGGGAGGATACGAGCAGTACTTC.

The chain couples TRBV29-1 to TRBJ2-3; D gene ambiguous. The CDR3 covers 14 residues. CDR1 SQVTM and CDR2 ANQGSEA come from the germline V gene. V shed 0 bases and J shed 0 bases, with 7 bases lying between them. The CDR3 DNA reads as TGCAGCGTTGAAGATCCTCTTAGCACAGATACGCAGTATTTT. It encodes CSVEDPLSTDTQYF.

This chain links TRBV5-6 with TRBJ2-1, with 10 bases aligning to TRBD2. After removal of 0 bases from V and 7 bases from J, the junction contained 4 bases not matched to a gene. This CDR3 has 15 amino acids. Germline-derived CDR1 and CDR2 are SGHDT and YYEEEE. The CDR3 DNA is TGTGCCAGCAGCTTGGCGCTAGCGGGAGTAAATGAGCAGTTCTTC. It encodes CASSLALAGVNEQFF.

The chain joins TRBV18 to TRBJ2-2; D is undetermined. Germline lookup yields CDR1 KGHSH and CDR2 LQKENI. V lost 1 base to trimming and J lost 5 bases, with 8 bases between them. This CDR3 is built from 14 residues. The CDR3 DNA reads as TGTGCCAGCTCACCACGTTTGTTAACCGGGGAGCTGTTTTTT. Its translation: CASSPRLLTGELFF.

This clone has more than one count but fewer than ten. CDR3 protein: CAISESVGIDYTF. The DNA for the CDR3 is TGTGCCATCAGTGAGTCAGTTGGGATAGACTACACCTTC. The chain uses TRBV10-3 and TRBJ1-2; unclear D gene. Germline V CDR1 and CDR2: ENHRY, SYGVKD. Trimming stripped 0 bases from V and 10 bases from J, with 12 bases between. CDR3 length: 13 residues.

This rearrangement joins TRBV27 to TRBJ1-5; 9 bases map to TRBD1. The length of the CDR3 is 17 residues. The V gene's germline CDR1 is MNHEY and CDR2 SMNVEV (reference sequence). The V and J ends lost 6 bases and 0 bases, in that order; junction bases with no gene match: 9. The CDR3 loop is CASRGGTGRYSNQPQHF. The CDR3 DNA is TGTGCCAGCAGGGGTGGGACAGGGAGGTATAGCAATCAGCCCCAGCATTTT.

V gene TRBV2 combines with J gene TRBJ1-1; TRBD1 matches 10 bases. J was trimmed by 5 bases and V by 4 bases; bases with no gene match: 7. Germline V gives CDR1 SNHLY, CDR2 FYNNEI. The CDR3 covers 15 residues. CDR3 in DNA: TGTGCCAGCAGTGGATACGGGACAGGGGAAACTGAAGCTTTCTTT. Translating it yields CASSGYGTGETEAFF.

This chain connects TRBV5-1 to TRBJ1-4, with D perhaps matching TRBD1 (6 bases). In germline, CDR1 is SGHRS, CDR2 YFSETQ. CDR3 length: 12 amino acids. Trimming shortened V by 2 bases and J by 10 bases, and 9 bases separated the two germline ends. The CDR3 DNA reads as TGCGCCAGCAGCTTAGCAGGGGCAAAACTGTTTTTT. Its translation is CASSLAGAKLFF.

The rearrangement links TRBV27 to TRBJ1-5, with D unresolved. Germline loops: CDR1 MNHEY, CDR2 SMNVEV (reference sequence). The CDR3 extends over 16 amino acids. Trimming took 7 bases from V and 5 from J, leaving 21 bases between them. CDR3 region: CASKPWASKADQPQHF. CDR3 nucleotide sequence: TGTGCCAGCAAACCATGGGCCAGCAAAGCGGATCAGCCCCAGCATTTT.

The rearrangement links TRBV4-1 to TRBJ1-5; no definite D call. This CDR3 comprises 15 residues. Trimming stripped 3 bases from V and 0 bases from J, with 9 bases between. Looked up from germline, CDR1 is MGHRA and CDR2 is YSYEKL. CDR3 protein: CASSHRALSNQPQHF. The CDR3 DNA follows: TGCGCCAGCAGCCACCGGGCCCTTAGCAATCAGCCCCAGCATTTT.